These T cell receptor beta chains were read from a single sample in a study of control samples from healthy donors and cancer patients. The protocol was immunoSEQ multiplex PCR, while the TCRdb copy is restricted to in-frame clones and leaves out a portion. The data contain 100,000 to 150,000 clones, roughly 90% of them singletons. The sample comprised blood. The receptors were sampled from a man aged 18 to 29 in good health. Both conserved end residues are part of each CDR3. Each record gives: CDR3 protein, CDR3 DNA, J gene, D gene, CDR3 length, V gene, clone size. The D gene is left open where the match is weak. Clone size appears in some rows only: once, few, many, or a class for an expanded clone.

CDR3 protein: CATSRGDGDRDTQYF; CDR3 DNA: TGTGCCACCAGCAGAGGAGATGGGGACAGAGATACGCAGTATTTT; J gene: TRBJ2-3; D gene: TRBD1; CDR3 length: 15; V gene: TRBV15; clone size: -
CDR3 protein: CASSPGGFAEAFF; CDR3 DNA: TGTGCCAGCAGCCCCGGAGGGTTTGCTGAAGCTTTCTTT; J gene: TRBJ1-1; D gene: -; CDR3 length: 13; V gene: TRBV7-9; clone size: -
CDR3 protein: CASSLGVSGANVLTF; CDR3 DNA: TGTGCCAGCAGCTTGGGTGTCTCTGGGGCCAACGTCCTGACTTTC; J gene: TRBJ2-6; D gene: -; CDR3 length: 15; V gene: TRBV5-6; clone size: few
CDR3 protein: CASNKGQGVHTEAFF; CDR3 DNA: TGTGCCAGCAATAAGGGACAGGGAGTACACACTGAAGCTTTCTTT; J gene: TRBJ1-1; D gene: TRBD1; CDR3 length: 15; V gene: TRBV6-5; clone size: -
CDR3 protein: CSAGQGGEQYF; CDR3 DNA: TGCAGCGCCGGACAGGGAGGCGAGCAGTACTTC; J gene: TRBJ2-7; D gene: TRBD1; CDR3 length: 11; V gene: TRBV29-1; clone size: -
CDR3 protein: CSASRPGDEKLFF; CDR3 DNA: TGCAGTGCTAGTCGGCCAGGGGACGAAAAACTGTTTTTT; J gene: TRBJ1-4; D gene: -; CDR3 length: 13; V gene: TRBV20-1; clone size: -
CDR3 protein: CASSKSTGGSTDTQYF; CDR3 DNA: TGTGCCAGCAGCAAATCGACAGGGGGGAGCACAGATACGCAGTATTTT; J gene: TRBJ2-3; D gene: TRBD1; CDR3 length: 16; V gene: TRBV7-3; clone size: -
CDR3 protein: CASSETGTLGNTIYF; CDR3 DNA: TGCGCCAGCAGTGAAACCGGGACACTTGGAAACACCATATATTTT; J gene: TRBJ1-3; D gene: -; CDR3 length: 15; V gene: TRBV10-2; clone size: -
CDR3 protein: CASKEYNSPLHF; CDR3 DNA: TGTGCCAGCAAAGAGTATAATTCACCCCTCCACTTT; J gene: TRBJ1-6; D gene: -; CDR3 length: 12; V gene: TRBV6-5; clone size: few
CDR3 protein: CASSQVTSGADTQYF; CDR3 DNA: TGTGCCAGCAGCCAAGTTACTAGCGGCGCGGATACGCAGTATTTT; J gene: TRBJ2-3; D gene: TRBD2; CDR3 length: 15; V gene: TRBV14; clone size: -
CDR3 protein: CASSRSNYGYTF; CDR3 DNA: TGTGCCAGCAGTCGTTCTAACTATGGCTACACCTTC; J gene: TRBJ1-2; D gene: -; CDR3 length: 12; V gene: TRBV13; clone size: -
CDR3 protein: CAITFSLGTGAIFNEKLFF; CDR3 DNA: TGTGCCATCACCTTTTCTCTAGGGACAGGGGCTATCTTTAATGAAAAACTGTTTTTT; J gene: TRBJ1-4; D gene: TRBD1; CDR3 length: 19; V gene: TRBV10-3; clone size: -
CDR3 protein: CASSVEATEAFF; CDR3 DNA: TGTGCCAGCAGTGTGGAGGCCACTGAAGCTTTCTTT; J gene: TRBJ1-1; D gene: -; CDR3 length: 12; V gene: TRBV2; clone size: -
CDR3 protein: CAWSGLAWNEQFF; CDR3 DNA: TGTGCCTGGAGTGGCCTAGCGTGGAATGAGCAGTTCTTC; J gene: TRBJ2-1; D gene: -; CDR3 length: 13; V gene: TRBV30; clone size: -
CDR3 protein: CASSYSICGGTEVGFASNQPQHF; CDR3 DNA: TGTGCCAGCAGTTACTCGATTTGCGGGGGCACGGAGGTTGGTTTTGCTAGCAATCAGCCCCAGCATTTT; J gene: TRBJ1-5; D gene: -; CDR3 length: 23; V gene: TRBV6-7; clone size: -
CDR3 protein: CASSLGLAGRQYF; CDR3 DNA: TGTGCCAGCAGCCTGGGACTAGCGGGGAGGCAGTATTTT; J gene: TRBJ2-3; D gene: TRBD2; CDR3 length: 13; V gene: TRBV5-4; clone size: -
CDR3 protein: CASAGQLRTPNYGYTF; CDR3 DNA: TGTGCTAGTGCCGGACAATTACGGACGCCCAACTATGGCTACACCTTC; J gene: TRBJ1-2; D gene: -; CDR3 length: 16; V gene: TRBV12-5; clone size: -
CDR3 protein: CASSLGGADLYGYTF; CDR3 DNA: TGTGCCAGCAGTTTGGGGGGAGCAGACCTTTATGGCTACACCTTC; J gene: TRBJ1-2; D gene: -; CDR3 length: 15; V gene: TRBV28; clone size: -
CDR3 protein: CASSEAGESYNEQFF; CDR3 DNA: TGTGCCAGCAGTGAAGCGGGGGAATCTTACAATGAGCAGTTCTTC; J gene: TRBJ2-1; D gene: -; CDR3 length: 15; V gene: TRBV6-1; clone size: -
CDR3 protein: CASSLGDRLAETQYF; CDR3 DNA: TGTGCCAGCAGCTTAGGAGACAGGCTCGCAGAGACCCAGTACTTC; J gene: TRBJ2-5; D gene: -; CDR3 length: 15; V gene: TRBV7-9; clone size: -
CDR3 protein: CASSPLGQAYGYTF; CDR3 DNA: TGTGCCAGCAGCCCCCTGGGGCAGGCCTATGGCTACACCTTC; J gene: TRBJ1-2; D gene: -; CDR3 length: 14; V gene: TRBV2; clone size: -
CDR3 protein: CASSQFRGLTPWGLFF; CDR3 DNA: TGTGCCAGCAGCCAGTTTAGGGGACTCACGCCTTGGGGGCTGTTTTTT; J gene: TRBJ2-2; D gene: -; CDR3 length: 16; V gene: TRBV14; clone size: -
CDR3 protein: CASSQGPSGASPLHF; CDR3 DNA: TGTGCCAGCAGCCAAGGACCGAGTGGGGCTTCACCCCTCCACTTT; J gene: TRBJ1-6; D gene: -; CDR3 length: 15; V gene: TRBV3-1/TRBV3-2; clone size: few
CDR3 protein: CASSLVAGVETQYF; CDR3 DNA: TGCGCCAGCAGCTTGGTAGCGGGGGTGGAGACCCAGTACTTC; J gene: TRBJ2-5; D gene: TRBD2; CDR3 length: 14; V gene: TRBV5-1; clone size: -
CDR3 protein: CASSEAWTGVTDTQYF; CDR3 DNA: TGTGCCAGCAGTGAAGCGTGGACAGGGGTCACAGATACGCAGTATTTT; J gene: TRBJ2-3; D gene: TRBD1; CDR3 length: 16; V gene: TRBV2; clone size: -
CDR3 protein: CASGHLGAASYSNQPQHF; CDR3 DNA: TGTGCTAGTGGCCACCTAGGGGCAGCCTCATATAGCAATCAGCCCCAGCATTTT; J gene: TRBJ1-5; D gene: -; CDR3 length: 18; V gene: TRBV12-5; clone size: once
CDR3 protein: CAWSIEVGYTF; CDR3 DNA: TGTGCCTGGAGCATTGAGGTTGGCTACACCTTC; J gene: TRBJ1-2; D gene: -; CDR3 length: 11; V gene: TRBV30; clone size: -
CDR3 protein: CASSPRGLENNEQFF; CDR3 DNA: TGCGCCAGCAGCCCCAGGGGACTAGAAAACAATGAGCAGTTCTTC; J gene: TRBJ2-1; D gene: TRBD2; CDR3 length: 15; V gene: TRBV4-1; clone size: -
CDR3 protein: CASRQTGTGVVSLHF; CDR3 DNA: TGCGCCAGCAGGCAGACCGGGACAGGGGTAGTTTCCCTCCACTTT; J gene: TRBJ1-6; D gene: TRBD1; CDR3 length: 15; V gene: TRBV4-1; clone size: -
CDR3 protein: CASTAPFGSYEQYF; CDR3 DNA: TGTGCCAGCACCGCCCCCTTTGGGAGCTACGAGCAGTACTTC; J gene: TRBJ2-7; D gene: -; CDR3 length: 14; V gene: TRBV9; clone size: -
CDR3 protein: CAISVGDSTYGYTF; CDR3 DNA: TGTGCCATCAGTGTTGGGGATTCGACCTATGGCTACACCTTC; J gene: TRBJ1-2; D gene: -; CDR3 length: 14; V gene: TRBV10-3; clone size: once
CDR3 protein: CASRLILEKGAREYGYTF; CDR3 DNA: TGCGCCAGCAGGCTGATCCTGGAGAAGGGGGCGCGAGAGTATGGCTACACCTTC; J gene: TRBJ1-2; D gene: TRBD1; CDR3 length: 18; V gene: TRBV4-1; clone size: -
CDR3 protein: CASSGTGRNTEAFF; CDR3 DNA: TGTGCCAGCAGCGGGACAGGGCGGAACACTGAAGCTTTCTTT; J gene: TRBJ1-1; D gene: TRBD1; CDR3 length: 14; V gene: TRBV2; clone size: few
CDR3 protein: CASSYGQGGNTGELFF; CDR3 DNA: TGTGCCAGCAGTTACGGGCAGGGGGGTAACACCGGGGAGCTGTTTTTT; J gene: TRBJ2-2; D gene: -; CDR3 length: 16; V gene: TRBV6-5; clone size: -
CDR3 protein: CASMGAGVNEKLFF; CDR3 DNA: TGTGCCAGCATGGGGGCAGGGGTTAATGAAAAACTGTTTTTT; J gene: TRBJ1-4; D gene: -; CDR3 length: 14; V gene: TRBV6-5; clone size: -
CDR3 protein: CASSGAGGEAFF; CDR3 DNA: TGTGCCAGTAGTGGCGCGGGGGGTGAAGCTTTCTTT; J gene: TRBJ1-1; D gene: -; CDR3 length: 12; V gene: TRBV19; clone size: -
CDR3 protein: CATSEPGVLRNEQFF; CDR3 DNA: TGTGCCACCAGTGAACCAGGGGTACTAAGAAATGAGCAGTTCTTC; J gene: TRBJ2-1; D gene: -; CDR3 length: 15; V gene: TRBV24-1; clone size: -
CDR3 protein: CSVHFFEPGELFF; CDR3 DNA: TGCAGCGTCCATTTCTTCGAGCCCGGGGAGCTGTTTTTT; J gene: TRBJ2-2; D gene: -; CDR3 length: 13; V gene: TRBV29-1; clone size: -
CDR3 protein: CASNRDRGSEKLFF; CDR3 DNA: TGTGCCAGCAATAGGGACAGGGGGAGTGAAAAACTGTTTTTT; J gene: TRBJ1-4; D gene: TRBD1; CDR3 length: 14; V gene: TRBV5-5; clone size: -
CDR3 protein: CASSVSRRSYEQYF; CDR3 DNA: TGTGCCAGCAGTGTATCTCGCCGCTCCTACGAGCAGTACTTC; J gene: TRBJ2-7; D gene: -; CDR3 length: 14; V gene: TRBV2; clone size: -
CDR3 protein: CASSLAQGLNYGYTF; CDR3 DNA: TGCGCCAGCAGCTTGGCACAGGGCCTTAACTATGGCTACACCTTC; J gene: TRBJ1-2; D gene: -; CDR3 length: 15; V gene: TRBV5-1; clone size: -